This T cell receptor beta chain was profiled in a study of blood T cells in healthy people across ages. Findings and caveats of the study: The study found TCR beta diversity correlated strongly with naive T cell percentage. Investigators viewed diversity estimates from one million T cells as underestimates, the study reported.

Only a few counts were recorded for this clonotype. Its antigen is as yet unknown. There are 16 residues in the CDR3. Trimming took 5 bases from V and 5 from J, leaving 21 bases between them. Germline assignment: CDR1 SEHNR and CDR2 FQNEAQ (reference sequence). Primers used in a second PCR of about 6 to 12 cycles were a sample-barcoded 5' primer and a J-beta primer mix. In TCRdb, the 5' RACE reads were re-called with MiXCR into one record per CDR3 protein. This table has about 1.8 million distinct CDR3 sequences, about 50% appearing once. For every donor, a draw yielded about 9.7 milliliters of peripheral blood.

What was sequenced was blood. The origin of this receptor is a woman aged 35 to 49 in good health. The gene calls are TRBV7-9 and TRBJ2-5; TRBD1 is a possible D gene (6 bases). The CDR3 DNA follows: TGTGCCAGCAGCGACCACTACAGGGTCAGGCCTGAGACCCAGTACTTC. Protein product: CASSDHYRVRPETQYF.